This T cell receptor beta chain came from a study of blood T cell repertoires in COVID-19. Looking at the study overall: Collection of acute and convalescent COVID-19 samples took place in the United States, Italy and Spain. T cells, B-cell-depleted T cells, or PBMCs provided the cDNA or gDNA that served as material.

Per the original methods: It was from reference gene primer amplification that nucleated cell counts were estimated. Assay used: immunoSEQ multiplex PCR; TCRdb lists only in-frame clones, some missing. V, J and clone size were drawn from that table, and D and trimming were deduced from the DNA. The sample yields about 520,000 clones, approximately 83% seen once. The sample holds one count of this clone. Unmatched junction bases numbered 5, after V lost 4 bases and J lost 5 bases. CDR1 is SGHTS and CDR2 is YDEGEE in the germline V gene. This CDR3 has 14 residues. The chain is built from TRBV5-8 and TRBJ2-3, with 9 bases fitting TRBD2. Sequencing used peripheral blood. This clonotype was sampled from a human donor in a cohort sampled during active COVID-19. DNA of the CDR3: TGTGCCAGCAGCCCCTTAGCGGGAGTAGATACGCAGTATTTT. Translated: CASSPLAGVDTQYF.